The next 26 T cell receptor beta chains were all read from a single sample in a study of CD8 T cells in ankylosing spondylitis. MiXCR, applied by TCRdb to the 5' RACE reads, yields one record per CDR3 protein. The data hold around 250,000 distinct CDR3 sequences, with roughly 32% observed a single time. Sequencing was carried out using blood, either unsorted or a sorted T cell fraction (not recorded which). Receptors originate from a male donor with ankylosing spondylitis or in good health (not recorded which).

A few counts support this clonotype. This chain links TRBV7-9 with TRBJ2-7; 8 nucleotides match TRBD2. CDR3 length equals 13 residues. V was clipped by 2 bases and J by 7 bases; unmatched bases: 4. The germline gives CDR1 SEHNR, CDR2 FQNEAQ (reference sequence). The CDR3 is CASSLPGGKEQYF. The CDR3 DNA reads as TGTGCCAGCAGCTTACCGGGGGGGAAGGAGCAGTACTTC.

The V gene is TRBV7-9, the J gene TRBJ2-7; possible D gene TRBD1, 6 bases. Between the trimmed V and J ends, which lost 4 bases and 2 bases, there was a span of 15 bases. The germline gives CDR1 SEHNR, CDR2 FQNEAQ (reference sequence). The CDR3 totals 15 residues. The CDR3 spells CASSSTQGLPYEQYF. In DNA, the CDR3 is TGTGCCAGCAGCTCGACCCAGGGGTTACCCTACGAGCAGTACTTC.

CDR3 DNA: TGTGCCAGCAGCATAATAGCGGGGGACTACGAGCAGTACTTC. It encodes CASSIIAGDYEQYF. The chain uses TRBV7-2 and TRBJ2-7; 9 nucleotides agree with TRBD2. From germline, CDR1 is SGHTA and CDR2 FQGNSA. The CDR3 spans 14 residues. Trimming removed 5 bases from V and 3 bases from J; junction bases left unmatched: 5. The full variable domain, in which reference TRBV7-2 and TRBJ2-7 provide the parts outside the CDR3, is GAGVSQSPSNKVTEKGKDVELRCDPISGHTALYWYRQSLGQGLEFLIYFQGNSAPDKSGLPSDRFSAERTGGSVSTLTIQRTQQEDSAVYLCASSIIAGDYEQYFGPGTRLTVT.

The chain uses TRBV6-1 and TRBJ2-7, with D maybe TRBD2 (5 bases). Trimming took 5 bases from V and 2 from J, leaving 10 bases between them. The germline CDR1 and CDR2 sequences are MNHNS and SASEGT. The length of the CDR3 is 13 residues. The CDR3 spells CASSRRTPYEQYF. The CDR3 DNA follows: TGTGCCAGCAGTCGTAGGACTCCCTACGAGCAGTACTTC.

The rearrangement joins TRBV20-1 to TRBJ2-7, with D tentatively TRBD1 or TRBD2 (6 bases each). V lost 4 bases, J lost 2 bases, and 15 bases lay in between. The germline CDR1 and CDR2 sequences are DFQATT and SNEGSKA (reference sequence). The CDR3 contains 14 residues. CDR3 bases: TGCAGTGCTAACGGGGGCCTCTTTACCTACGAGCAGTACTTC. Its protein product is CSANGGLFTYEQYF.

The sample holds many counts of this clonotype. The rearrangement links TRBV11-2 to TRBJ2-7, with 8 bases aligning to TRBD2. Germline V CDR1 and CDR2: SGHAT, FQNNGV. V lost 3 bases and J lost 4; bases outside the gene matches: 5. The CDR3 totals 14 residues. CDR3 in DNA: TGTGCCAGCAGCTTTGGGGTAGCGGGGTACGAGCAGTACTTC. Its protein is CASSFGVAGYEQYF.

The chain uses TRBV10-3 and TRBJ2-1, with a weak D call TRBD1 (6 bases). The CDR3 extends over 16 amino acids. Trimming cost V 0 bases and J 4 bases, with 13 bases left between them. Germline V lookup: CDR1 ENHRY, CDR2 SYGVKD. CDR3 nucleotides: TGTGCCATCAGTGAGTCGATCCAGGGGCGGTACAATGAGCAGTTCTTC. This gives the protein CAISESIQGRYNEQFF.

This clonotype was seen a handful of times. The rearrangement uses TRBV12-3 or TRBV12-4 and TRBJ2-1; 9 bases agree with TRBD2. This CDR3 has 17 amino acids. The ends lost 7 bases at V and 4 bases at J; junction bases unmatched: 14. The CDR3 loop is CASNSVVRTSAYNEQFF. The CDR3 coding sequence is TGTGCCAGCAACTCAGTGGTCAGGACTAGCGCTTACAATGAGCAGTTCTTC.

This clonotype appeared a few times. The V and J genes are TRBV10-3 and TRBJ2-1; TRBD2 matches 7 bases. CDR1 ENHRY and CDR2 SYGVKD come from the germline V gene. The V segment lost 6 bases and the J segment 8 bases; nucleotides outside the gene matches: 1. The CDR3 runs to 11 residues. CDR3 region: CAIRAGDEQFF. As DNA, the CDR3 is TGTGCCATCAGGGCGGGGGATGAGCAGTTCTTC.

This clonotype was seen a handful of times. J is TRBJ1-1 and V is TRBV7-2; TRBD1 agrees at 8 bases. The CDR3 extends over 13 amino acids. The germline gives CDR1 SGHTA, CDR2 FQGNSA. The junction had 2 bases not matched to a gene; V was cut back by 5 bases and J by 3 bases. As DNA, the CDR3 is TGTGCCAGCAGCACACAGGGGGACACTGAAGCTTTCTTT. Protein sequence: CASSTQGDTEAFF.

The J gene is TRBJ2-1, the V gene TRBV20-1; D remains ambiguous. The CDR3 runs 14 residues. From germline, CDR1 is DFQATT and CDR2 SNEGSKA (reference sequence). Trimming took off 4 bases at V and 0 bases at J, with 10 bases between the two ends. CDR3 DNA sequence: TGCAGTGCTACGCCCCTGATCTCCTACAATGAGCAGTTCTTC. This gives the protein CSATPLISYNEQFF.

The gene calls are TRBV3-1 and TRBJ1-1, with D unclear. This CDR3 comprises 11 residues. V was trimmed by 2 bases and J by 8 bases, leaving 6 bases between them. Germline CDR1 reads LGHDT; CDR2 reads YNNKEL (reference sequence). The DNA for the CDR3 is TGTGCCAGCAGCCAAAAAGGGGAAGCTTTCTTT. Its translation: CASSQKGEAFF. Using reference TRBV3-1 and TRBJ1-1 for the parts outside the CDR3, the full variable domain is DTAVSQTPKYLVTQMGNDKSIKCEQNLGHDTMYWYKQDSKKFLKIMFSYNNKELIINETVPNRFSPKSPDKAHLNLHINSLELGDSAVYFCASSQKGEAFFGQGTRLTVV.

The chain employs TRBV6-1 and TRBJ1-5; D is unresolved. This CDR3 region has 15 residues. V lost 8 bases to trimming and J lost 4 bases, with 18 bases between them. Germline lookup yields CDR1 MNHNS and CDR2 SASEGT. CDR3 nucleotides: TGTGCCAGCGGCCTAGGTACCAACCCAAATCAGCCCCAGCATTTT. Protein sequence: CASGLGTNPNQPQHF.

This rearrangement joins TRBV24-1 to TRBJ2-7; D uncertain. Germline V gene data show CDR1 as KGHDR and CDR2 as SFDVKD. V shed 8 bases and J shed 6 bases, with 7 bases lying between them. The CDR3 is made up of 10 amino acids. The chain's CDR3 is CATTGSEQYF. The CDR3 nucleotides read TGTGCCACCACCGGCAGCGAGCAGTACTTC.

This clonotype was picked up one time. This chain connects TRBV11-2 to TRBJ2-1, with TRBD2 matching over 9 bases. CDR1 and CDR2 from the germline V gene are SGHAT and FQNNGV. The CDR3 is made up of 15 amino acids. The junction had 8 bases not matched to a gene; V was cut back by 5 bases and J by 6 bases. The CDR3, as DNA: TGTGCCAGCAGCCTTCTCGCGGGGGGGTTCAATGAGCAGTTCTTC. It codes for CASSLLAGGFNEQFF.

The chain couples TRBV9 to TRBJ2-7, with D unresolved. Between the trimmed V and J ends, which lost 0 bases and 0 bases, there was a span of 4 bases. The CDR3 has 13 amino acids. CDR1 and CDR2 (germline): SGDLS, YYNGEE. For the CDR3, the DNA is TGTGCCAGCAGCGTAGGGCCCTCCTACGAGCAGTACTTC. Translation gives CASSVGPSYEQYF.

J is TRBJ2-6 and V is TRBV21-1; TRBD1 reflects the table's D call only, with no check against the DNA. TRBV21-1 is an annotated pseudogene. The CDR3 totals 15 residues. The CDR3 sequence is CASGGTGNGANVLTF. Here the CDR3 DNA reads TGTGCCAGCGGGGGGACAGGGAACGGGGCCAACGTCCTGACTTTC.

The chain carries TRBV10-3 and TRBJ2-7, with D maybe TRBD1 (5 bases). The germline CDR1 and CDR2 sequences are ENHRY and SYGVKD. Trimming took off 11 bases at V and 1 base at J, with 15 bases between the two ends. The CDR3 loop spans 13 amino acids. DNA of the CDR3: TGTGCCGTCCAGGACATGGAGTCCTACGAGCAGTACTTC. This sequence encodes CAVQDMESYEQYF.

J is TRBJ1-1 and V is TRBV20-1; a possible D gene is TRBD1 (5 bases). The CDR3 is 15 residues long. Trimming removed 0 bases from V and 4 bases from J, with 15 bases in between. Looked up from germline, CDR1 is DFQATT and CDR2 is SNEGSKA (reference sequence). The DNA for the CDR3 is TGCAGTGCTAGAGACTCCCAGGGATGGGTCACTGAAGCTTTCTTT. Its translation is CSARDSQGWVTEAFF.

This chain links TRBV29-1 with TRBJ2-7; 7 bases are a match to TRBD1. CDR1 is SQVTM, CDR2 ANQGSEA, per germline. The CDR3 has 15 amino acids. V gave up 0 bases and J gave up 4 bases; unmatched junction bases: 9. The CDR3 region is CSVEDWRQGRYEQYF. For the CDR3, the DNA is TGCAGCGTTGAAGATTGGAGACAGGGTCGGTACGAGCAGTACTTC.

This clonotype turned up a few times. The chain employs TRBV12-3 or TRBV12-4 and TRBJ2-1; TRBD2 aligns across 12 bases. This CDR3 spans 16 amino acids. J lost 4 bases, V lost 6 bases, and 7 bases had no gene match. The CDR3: CASRPTSGGNYNEQFF. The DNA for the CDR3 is TGTGCCAGCAGACCTACTAGCGGGGGGAATTACAATGAGCAGTTCTTC.

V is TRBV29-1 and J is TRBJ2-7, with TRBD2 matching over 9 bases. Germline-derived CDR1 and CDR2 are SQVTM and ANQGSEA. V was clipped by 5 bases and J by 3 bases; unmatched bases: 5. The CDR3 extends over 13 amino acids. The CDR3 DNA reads TGCAGCGTTCTAGCGGGACAGCGCTACGAGCAGTACTTC. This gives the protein CSVLAGQRYEQYF.

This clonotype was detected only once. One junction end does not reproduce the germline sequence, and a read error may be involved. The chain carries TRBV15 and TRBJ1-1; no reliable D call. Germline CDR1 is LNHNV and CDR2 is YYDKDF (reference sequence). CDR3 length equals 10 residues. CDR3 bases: TGTGCCACCAGCAGAGTTGAAGTTTTCTTT. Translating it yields CATSRVEVFF.

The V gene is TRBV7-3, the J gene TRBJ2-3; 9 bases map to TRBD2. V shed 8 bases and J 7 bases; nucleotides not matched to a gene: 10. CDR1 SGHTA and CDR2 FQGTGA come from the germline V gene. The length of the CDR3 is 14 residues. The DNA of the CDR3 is TGTGCCAGCGGGGCTAGCGGGGTGGGTAATACGCAGTATTTT. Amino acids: CASGASGVGNTQYF. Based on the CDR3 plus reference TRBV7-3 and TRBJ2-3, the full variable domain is GAGVSQTPSNKVTEKGKYVELRCDPISGHTALYWYRQSLGQGPEFLIYFQGTGAADDSGLPNDRFFAVRPEGSVSTLKIQRTERGDSAVYLCASGASGVGNTQYFGPGTRLTVL.

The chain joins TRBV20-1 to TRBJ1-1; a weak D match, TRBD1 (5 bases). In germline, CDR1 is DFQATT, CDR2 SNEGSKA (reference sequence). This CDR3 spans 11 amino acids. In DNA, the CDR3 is TGCAGCAGGGTGGGTGGGACTGAAGCTTTCTTT. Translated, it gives CSRVGGTEAFF.

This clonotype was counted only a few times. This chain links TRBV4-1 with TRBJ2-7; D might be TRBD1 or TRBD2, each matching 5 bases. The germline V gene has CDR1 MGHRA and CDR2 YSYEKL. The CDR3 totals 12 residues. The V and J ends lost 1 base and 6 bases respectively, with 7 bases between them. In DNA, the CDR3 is TGCGCCAGCAGCCAAGCAGGGAGCGAGCAGTACTTC. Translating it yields CASSQAGSEQYF.